This entry features one T cell receptor beta chain sequence. J gave up 8 bases and V 4 bases, and 13 bases lay outside the gene matches. Germline lookup yields CDR1 KGHSH and CDR2 LQKENI. The CDR3 sequence is 17 residues long. This sample was included in a study of control samples from healthy donors and cancer patients. Measured with immunoSEQ multiplex PCR; TCRdb has only the in-frame clones, and not every one. The sample yields some 80,000 clones, roughly 86% seen once. The TCR originated in a man aged 50-60 years in good health. Material for sequencing was blood. V usage is TRBV18 and J usage is TRBJ2-1; 11 bases are shared with TRBD1. The CDR3 bases are TGTGCCAGCTCACGTGTCCCCGGGACAGGGGGTATCGATGAGCAGTTCTTC. Protein: CASSRVPGTGGIDEQFF.